This TCR beta chain derives from a study of naive and memory T cell subsets. Study outcomes and limitations: This RNA-based method may be sensitive to activation-related transcript changes.

Germline CDR1 SGDLS, CDR2 YYNGEE. V shed 0 bases, J shed 5 bases, and the junction held 14 bases outside the gene matches. There are 18 residues in the CDR3. Regarding treatment: skin biopsy from PPD injection site in Mantoux-positive individual. The library had UMIs added by 3' ligation of an oligonucleotide to TCR cDNA. Tuberculin skin test biopsies were taken where PPD was injected in Mantoux-positive people. Input was about 1 to 1,100 ng of DNase-treated total RNA without cell sorting. This clonotype has a handful of counts. What it binds is not known. Amplification of ligated cDNA took four PCR rounds with SP2 and nested alpha and beta constant primers. For blood and skin samples, reverse transcription used TCR alpha and beta constant primers. Each CDR3 protein is one row after TCRdb ran MiXCR on the UMI-ligation and nested PCR reads. The data hold around 35,000 distinct CDR3 sequences, with 8% to 13% observed a single time.

The TCR comes from an adult in good health. V gene TRBV9 combines with J gene TRBJ2-1, with 7 nucleotides matching TRBD1. Source: skin, taken from a tuberculin skin test site. The DNA for the CDR3 is TGTGCCAGCAGCGTAGGAGTCCGGGGACAGAAGATACACAATGAGCAGTTCTTC. Translation: CASSVGVRGQKIHNEQFF.